These T cell receptor beta chains were read from a single sample in a study of control samples from healthy donors and cancer patients. Only in-frame clones appear in the TCRdb table, and some are missing; sequencing was by immunoSEQ multiplex PCR. Of under 150,000 clones listed, roughly nine tenths are singletons. The specimen sequenced was blood. The receptors here all came from a woman aged 30 to 39 in good health. CDR3s include the opening cysteine and the closing phenylalanine or tryptophan. A D gene is named only where the DNA matches it firmly. The size entry is marked missing in some rows and otherwise reads once, few, many or a size class.

d_gene,j_gene,abundance,v_gene,CDR3nt,CDR3aa
-,TRBJ2-3,once,TRBV27,TGTGCCAGCAGTTTACTTACGCAGGCGGGATTCAAGTCAGATACGCAGTATTTT,CASSLLTQAGFKSDTQYF
-,TRBJ2-7,-,TRBV11-2,TGTGCCAGCAGCCCGATGGGATTTGGCGAGCAGTACTTC,CASSPMGFGEQYF
-,TRBJ2-1,-,TRBV5-1,TGCGCCAGCAGCACTGGACAGGGAGGGAACAATGAGCAGTTCTTC,CASSTGQGGNNEQFF
-,TRBJ1-2,-,TRBV30,TGTGCCTGGAGTGTACACCCGGACTATGGCTACACCTTC,CAWSVHPDYGYTF
-,TRBJ2-6,-,TRBV7-3,TGTGCCAGCAGCGCCGGGGCTAACAGGGCCGGGGCCAACGTCCTGACTTTC,CASSAGANRAGANVLTF
TRBD1,TRBJ2-7,-,TRBV7-9,TGTGCCAGCAGCCGAACAGGGGGCGGTTTCGACGAGCAGTACTTC,CASSRTGGGFDEQYF
-,TRBJ1-1,once,TRBV12-3/TRBV12-4,TGTGCCAGCAGGAGAACGGGGAACACTGAAGCTTTCTTT,CASRRTGNTEAFF
TRBD2,TRBJ2-7,-,TRBV4-1,TGCGCCAGCAGCCTTCAAAGCGGGAGGGATTACGAGCAGTACTTC,CASSLQSGRDYEQYF
TRBD2,TRBJ2-5,-,TRBV7-9,TGTGCCAGCAGCTCTACTTTAGGGCTAGCGGGATGGGAGACCCAGTACTTC,CASSSTLGLAGWETQYF
-,TRBJ1-2,-,TRBV19,TGTGCCAGTAGTATAAGCCCGGAAAGCTATGGCTACACCTTC,CASSISPESYGYTF
-,TRBJ2-1,-,TRBV27,TGTGCCAGCACCGGGGCTACTTCCTACAATGAGCAGTTCTTC,CASTGATSYNEQFF
-,TRBJ1-5,-,TRBV7-9,TGTGCCAGCGGCTGGGGCGCGGATCAGCCCCAGCATTTT,CASGWGADQPQHF
-,TRBJ1-5,-,TRBV19,TGTGCCAGTAGTATAGGTCGGCGCCAGCCCCAGCATTTT,CASSIGRRQPQHF
-,TRBJ2-5,medium-sized,TRBV29-1,TGCAGCGTCCTACCATACCTAGAGACAGAGGATAGCCAAGAGACCCAGTACTTC,CSVLPYLETEDSQETQYF
-,TRBJ2-7,-,TRBV5-1,TGCGCCAGCAGCATAGGTGCCAGCGGCGAGCAGTACTTC,CASSIGASGEQYF
TRBD1,TRBJ1-3,-,TRBV29-1,TGCAGCGCCGGGACAGCTGGAAACACCATATATTTT,CSAGTAGNTIYF
TRBD2,TRBJ2-1,-,TRBV24-1,TGTGCCACCAGTGATTCGACCCAGGGACTAGGGGCTAATGAGCAGTTCTTC,CATSDSTQGLGANEQFF
TRBD2,TRBJ2-4,-,TRBV7-9,TGTGCCAGCAGCTTAGGAACTAGCGGGAAGACCAAAAACATTCAGTACTTC,CASSLGTSGKTKNIQYF
-,TRBJ1-3,-,TRBV6-5,TGTGCCAGCAGTTACAACAAAGAGGGAAACACCATATATTTT,CASSYNKEGNTIYF
-,TRBJ2-3,-,TRBV14,TGTGCCAGCAGGTATGACAGGATTAGTCGAAGCACAGATACGCAGTATTTT,CASRYDRISRSTDTQYF
-,TRBJ1-1,-,TRBV5-5,TGTGCCAGCAGCTTGTGGCCGGGGGCTTTAACTGAAGCTTTCTTT,CASSLWPGALTEAFF
-,TRBJ2-7,-,TRBV3-1/TRBV3-2,TGTGCCAGCAGCCAAGGGCTAGCGTCCTACGAGCAGTACTTC,CASSQGLASYEQYF
TRBD2,TRBJ2-3,-,TRBV7-6,TGTGCCAGCGCGGGAGGGAACGCAGATACGCAGTATTTT,CASAGGNADTQYF
-,TRBJ2-7,-,TRBV12-3/TRBV12-4,TGTGCCAGTTTCAGTGGGGGAACCTACGAGCAGTACTTC,CASFSGGTYEQYF
-,TRBJ1-2,-,TRBV29-1,TGCAGCGTCCGGGACCTCCTGGGAGCTAACTATGGCTACACCTTC,CSVRDLLGANYGYTF
-,TRBJ1-1,-,TRBV29-1,TGCAGCGCTGCCCAGGGTCAGGAGACTGAAGCTTTCTTT,CSAAQGQETEAFF
-,TRBJ2-7,-,TRBV7-6,TGTGCCAGCAGCTTGGACAGTAACTACGAGCAGTACTTC,CASSLDSNYEQYF
-,TRBJ2-3,-,TRBV25-1,TGTGCCAGCAGTGACAAACAGGGCCTAGGGGATACGCAGTATTTT,CASSDKQGLGDTQYF
TRBD1,TRBJ2-2,-,TRBV10-1,TGCGCCAGCAGTGCTCCAGGGGGGAACACCGGGGAGCTGTTTTTT,CASSAPGGNTGELFF
-,TRBJ1-2,-,TRBV21-1,TGTGCCAGCAGTACTGGCTACACCTTC,CASSTGYTF
-,TRBJ1-2,-,TRBV9,TGTGCCAGCAGCGTAGATGGGGGAGGTGGGAATTCCTACACCTTC,CASSVDGGGGNSYTF
-,TRBJ2-3,-,TRBV5-4,TGTGCCATCAAGTCGTCAGGGGCACTAGTCACAGATACGCAGTATTTT,CAIKSSGALVTDTQYF
TRBD1,TRBJ2-4,-,TRBV5-1,TGCGCCAGCAGCAGTGGACAGGCCCTAGCCAAAAACATTCAGTACTTC,CASSSGQALAKNIQYF
TRBD2,TRBJ2-3,-,TRBV7-8,TGTGCCAGCAGCACGGGACTAGCGGGAGAGTCAGATACGCAGTATTTT,CASSTGLAGESDTQYF
TRBD1,TRBJ2-7,-,TRBV9,TGTGCCAGCAGTGAGGCAGGGACAGGAGCTTACGAGCAGTACTTC,CASSEAGTGAYEQYF
-,TRBJ2-1,once,TRBV7-9,TGTGCCAGCAGCCCTCGTTTGATTTCGGGTGGGGAGCAGTTCTTC,CASSPRLISGGEQFF
-,TRBJ2-7,-,TRBV29-1,TGCAGCGTGGTTGGACAGTCCACCGAGCAGTACTTC,CSVVGQSTEQYF
-,TRBJ1-5,few,TRBV4-1,TGCGCCAGCAGCCAAGCTGGAACCGGTTATAGCAATCAGCCCCAGCATTTT,CASSQAGTGYSNQPQHF
-,TRBJ2-5,few,TRBV15,TGTGCCACGGAGGGGGGGCCCCACCAAGAGACCCAGTACTTC,CATEGGPHQETQYF
-,TRBJ1-5,-,TRBV3-1/TRBV3-2,TGTGCCAGCGGGACCCTGAATCGTCCCCAGCATTTT,CASGTLNRPQHF
TRBD2,TRBJ2-1,-,TRBV4-1,TGCGCCAGCAGCCAAGAGTCGGAGCGGGACGACAATGAGCAGTTCTTC,CASSQESERDDNEQFF
TRBD1,TRBJ1-1,-,TRBV19,TGTGCCAGTAGCTGGCAGGGGGTTGGGGACACTGAAGCTTTCTTT,CASSWQGVGDTEAFF
TRBD1,TRBJ2-7,-,TRBV6-5,TGTGCCAGCAGTTACCGTGGGACAGGGATCGACGAGCAGTACTTC,CASSYRGTGIDEQYF
TRBD1,TRBJ2-5,-,TRBV7-2,TGTGCCAGCAGCCAGCCGGGACAGGGGACCTACTTC,CASSQPGQGTYF
TRBD1,TRBJ2-5,-,TRBV6-6,TGTGCCAGCACGGGACAGGGGGCGAGGGAGACCCAGTACTTC,CASTGQGARETQYF
-,TRBJ2-3,-,TRBV9,TGTGCCAGCAGCGCCGCTCCCTACACAGATACGCAGTATTTT,CASSAAPYTDTQYF
TRBD2,TRBJ2-3,-,TRBV13,TGTGCCAGCAGCTTAGGCCCTCCCTCGGGGGGTGGCACAGATACGCAGTATTTT,CASSLGPPSGGGTDTQYF
-,TRBJ2-1,-,TRBV11-2,TGTGCCAGCAGCTTATCCAGGGCAGCGGCTTACAATGAGCAGTTCTTC,CASSLSRAAAYNEQFF
TRBD1,TRBJ1-3,-,TRBV6-5,TGTGCCAGCAGTCGGACAGGCGACTCTGGAAACACCATATATTTT,CASSRTGDSGNTIYF
TRBD2,TRBJ2-1,-,TRBV10-1,TGCGCCAGCAGTGAGGGGACTAGCGGGAGGAATGAGCAGTTCTTC,CASSEGTSGRNEQFF
TRBD1,TRBJ1-1,-,TRBV5-3,TGTGCCAGAAGCTGGACAGGGGACACTGAAGCTTTCTTT,CARSWTGDTEAFF
-,TRBJ1-1,-,TRBV30,TGTGCCTGGAGTACGGTCGCCGGTGGGACTGAAGCTTTCTTT,CAWSTVAGGTEAFF
TRBD1,TRBJ2-4,-,TRBV30,TGTGCCCAAACAGCCGGGACAGGGGTTGGGGCCAAAAACATTCAGTACTTC,CAQTAGTGVGAKNIQYF
-,TRBJ1-1,-,TRBV6-1,TGTGCCAGCAGTGAAGTCCGGGGGCAGTCTGAAGCTTTCTTT,CASSEVRGQSEAFF
TRBD1,TRBJ2-1,-,TRBV3-1/TRBV3-2,TGTGCCAGCAGCCTAGGGACAGGGGGCATTGAGCAGTTCTTC,CASSLGTGGIEQFF
-,TRBJ2-1,-,TRBV18,TGTGCCAGCTCACCACAGAATACCGGATTCTTTGAGCAGTTCTTC,CASSPQNTGFFEQFF
-,TRBJ2-7,-,TRBV28,TGTGCCAGCAGTTTACGAAGGCGGCCTCCCTACGAGCAGTACTTC,CASSLRRRPPYEQYF
-,TRBJ2-7,-,TRBV10-3,TGTGCCATCAGTGGGACGGAAGCCGGCGAGCAGTACTTC,CAISGTEAGEQYF